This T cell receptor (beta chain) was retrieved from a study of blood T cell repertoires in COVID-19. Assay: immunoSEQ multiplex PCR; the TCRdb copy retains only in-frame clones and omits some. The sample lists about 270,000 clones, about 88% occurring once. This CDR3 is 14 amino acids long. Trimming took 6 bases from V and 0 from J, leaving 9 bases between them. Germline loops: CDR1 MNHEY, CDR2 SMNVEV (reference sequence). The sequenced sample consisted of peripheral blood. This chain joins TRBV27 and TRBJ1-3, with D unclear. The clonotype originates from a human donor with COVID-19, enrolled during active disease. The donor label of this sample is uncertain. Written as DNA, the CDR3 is TGTGCCAGCAGAGAGGCCCTCTCTGGAAACACCATATATTTT. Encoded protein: CASREALSGNTIYF.